The source of this T cell receptor beta chain is a study of breast tumors, draining lymph nodes, adjacent tissues. MiXCR, applied by TCRdb to the multiplex PCR reads, yields one record per CDR3 protein. The sample has about 140,000 distinct CDR3 sequences, 32% seen once; the top ten hold about 2.3%. V shed 4 bases, J shed 2 bases, and the junction held 9 bases outside the gene matches. The CDR3 spans 16 residues. This clonotype was observed at least ten times. The antigen remains unidentified. Samples came from axillary lymph nodes draining the breast cancer. Findings of the study overall: Tumors had less TCR diversity than lymph nodes, more than nontumor tissue.

The V call is TRBV12-3 or TRBV12-4, the J call TRBJ2-3, with 7 bases lining up with TRBD1. The TCR comes from a female donor with breast cancer. Some clones in this sample may be carry-over from other donors' samples. Sequenced sample: axillary lymph node tissue. Here the CDR3 DNA reads TGTGCCAGCAGTTACCCCGGGACAGATCCCACAGATACGCAGTATTTT. Its protein is CASSYPGTDPTDTQYF.